The subject of this entry is one T cell receptor (beta chain). Antigen specificity is unknown. Documented time point: baseline, week 1 (first vaccination visit). Treatment noted: pre-vaccination baseline after standard-of-care therapy. The donor cohort comprised cases of new WHO grade 3 or 4 IDH1-mutant, ATRX-lost astrocytoma. Here immunoSEQ multiplex PCR was the method, and the copy in TCRdb shows in-frame clones only, minus some. The sample records tens of thousands of clones, 60% to 85% being singletons. The sample comes from a study of a mutant IDH1 vaccine in newly diagnosed glioma. Study results and limitations: There seemed to be no relation between pseudoprogression and changes in top peripheral T cell clonotypes.

The CDR3 covers 14 residues. The germline V gene has CDR1 GTSNPN and CDR2 SVGIG (reference sequence). V gave up 0 bases and J gave up 4 bases, with 12 bases separating them. V usage is TRBV30 and J usage is TRBJ1-1; D is uncertain. The sequenced sample was PBMCs, obtained from a glioma patient treated with radiotherapy, temozolomide or both. The receptor's source is a woman in her thirties or forties with glioma. The CDR3 coding sequence is TGTGCCTGGAGTGTACTAGGGATCGGCACTGAAGCTTTCTTT. Translating it yields CAWSVLGIGTEAFF.